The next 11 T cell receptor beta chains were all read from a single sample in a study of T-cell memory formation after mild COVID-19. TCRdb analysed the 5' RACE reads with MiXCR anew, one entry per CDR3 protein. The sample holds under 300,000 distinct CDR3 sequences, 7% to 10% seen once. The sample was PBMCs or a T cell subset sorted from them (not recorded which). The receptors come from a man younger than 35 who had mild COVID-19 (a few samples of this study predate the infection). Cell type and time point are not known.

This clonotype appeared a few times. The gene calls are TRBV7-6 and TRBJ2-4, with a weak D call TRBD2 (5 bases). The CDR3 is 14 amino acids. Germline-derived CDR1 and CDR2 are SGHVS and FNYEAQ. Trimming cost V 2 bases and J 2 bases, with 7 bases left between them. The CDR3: CASSLPGSKNIQYF. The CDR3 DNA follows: TGTGCCAGCAGCTTACCGGGGTCCAAAAACATTCAGTACTTC.

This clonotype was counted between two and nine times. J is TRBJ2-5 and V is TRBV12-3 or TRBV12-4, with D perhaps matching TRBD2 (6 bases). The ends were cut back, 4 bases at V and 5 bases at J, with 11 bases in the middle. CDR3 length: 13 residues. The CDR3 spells CASSYRGSETQYF. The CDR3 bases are TGTGCCAGCAGTTATCGGGGGTCTGAGACCCAGTACTTC.

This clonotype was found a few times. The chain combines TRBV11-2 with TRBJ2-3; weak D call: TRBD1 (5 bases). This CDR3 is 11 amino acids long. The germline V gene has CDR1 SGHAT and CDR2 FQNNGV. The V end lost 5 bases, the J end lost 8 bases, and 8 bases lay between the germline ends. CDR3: CASSLQVTQYF. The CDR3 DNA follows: TGTGCCAGCAGCCTACAGGTTACGCAGTATTTT.

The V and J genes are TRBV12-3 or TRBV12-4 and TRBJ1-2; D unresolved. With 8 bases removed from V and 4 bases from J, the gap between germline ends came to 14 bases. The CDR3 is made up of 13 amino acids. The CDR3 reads CASGRRFGYGYTF. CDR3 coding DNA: TGTGCCAGCGGCCGGAGGTTCGGCTATGGCTACACCTTC.

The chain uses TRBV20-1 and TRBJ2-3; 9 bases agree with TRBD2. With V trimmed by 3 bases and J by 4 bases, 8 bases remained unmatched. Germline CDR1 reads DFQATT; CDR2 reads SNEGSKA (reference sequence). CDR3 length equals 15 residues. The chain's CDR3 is CSARTLLAGSDTQYF. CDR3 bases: TGCAGTGCTAGGACCCTGCTAGCGGGGTCAGATACGCAGTATTTT.

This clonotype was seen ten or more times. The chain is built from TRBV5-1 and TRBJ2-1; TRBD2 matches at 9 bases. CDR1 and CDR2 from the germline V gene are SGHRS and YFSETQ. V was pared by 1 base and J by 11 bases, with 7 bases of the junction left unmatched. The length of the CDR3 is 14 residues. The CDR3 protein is CASSLTASGAQQFF. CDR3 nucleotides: TGCGCCAGCAGCTTGACGGCTAGCGGGGCCCAGCAGTTCTTC. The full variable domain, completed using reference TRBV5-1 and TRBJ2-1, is KAGVTQTPRYLIKTRGQQVTLSCSPISGHRSVSWYQQTPGQGLQFLFEYFSETQRNKGNFPGRFSGRQFSNSRSEMNVSTLELGDSALYLCASSLTASGAQQFFGPGTRLTVL.

Written as DNA, the CDR3 is TGTGCCAGCAGTTTCCCCCAAGGGATTGGGGGCTACACCTTC. Amino acid sequence: CASSFPQGIGGYTF. J is TRBJ1-2 and V is TRBV12-3 or TRBV12-4; D call uncertain. This CDR3 is 14 amino acids long. Trimming removed 3 bases from V and 8 bases from J, with 16 bases in between.

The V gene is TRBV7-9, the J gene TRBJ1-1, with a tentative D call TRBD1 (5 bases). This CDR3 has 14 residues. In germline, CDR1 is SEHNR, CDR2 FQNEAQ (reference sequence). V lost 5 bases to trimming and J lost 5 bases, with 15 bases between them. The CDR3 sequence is CASSETALGTEAFF. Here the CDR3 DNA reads TGTGCCAGCAGCGAGACAGCCCTAGGTACTGAAGCTTTCTTT.

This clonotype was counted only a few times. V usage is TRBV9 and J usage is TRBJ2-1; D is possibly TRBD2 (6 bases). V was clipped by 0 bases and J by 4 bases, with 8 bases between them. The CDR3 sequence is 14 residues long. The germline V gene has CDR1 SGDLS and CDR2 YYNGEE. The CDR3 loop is CASSVGGGYNEQFF. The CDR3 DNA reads TGTGCCAGCAGCGTAGGCGGAGGGTACAATGAGCAGTTCTTC.

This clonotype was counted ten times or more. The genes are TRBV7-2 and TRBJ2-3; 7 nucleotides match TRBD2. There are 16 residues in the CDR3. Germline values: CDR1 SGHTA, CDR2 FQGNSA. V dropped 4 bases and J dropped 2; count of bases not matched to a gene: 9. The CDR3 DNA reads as TGTGCCAGCAGCTCAGGACTAGGGGATAACACAGATACGCAGTATTTT. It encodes CASSSGLGDNTDTQYF.

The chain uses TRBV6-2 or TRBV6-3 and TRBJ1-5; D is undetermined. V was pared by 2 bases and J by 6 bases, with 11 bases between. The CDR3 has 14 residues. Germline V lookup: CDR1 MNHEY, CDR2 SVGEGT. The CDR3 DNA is TGTGCCAGCAGTTACGCTGGGCTAGGTCAGCCCCAGCATTTT. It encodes CASSYAGLGQPQHF.